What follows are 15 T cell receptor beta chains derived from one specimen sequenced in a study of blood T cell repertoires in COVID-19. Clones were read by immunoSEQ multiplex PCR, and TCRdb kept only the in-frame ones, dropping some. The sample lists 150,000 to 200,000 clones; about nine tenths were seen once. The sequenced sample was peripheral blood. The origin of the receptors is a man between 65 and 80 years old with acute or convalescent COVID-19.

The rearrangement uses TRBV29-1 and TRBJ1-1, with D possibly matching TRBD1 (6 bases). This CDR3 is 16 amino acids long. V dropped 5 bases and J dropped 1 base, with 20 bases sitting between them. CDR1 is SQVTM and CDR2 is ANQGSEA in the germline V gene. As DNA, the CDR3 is TGCAGCGTTTACCATCCGACAGGCGGATCGAACACTGAAGCTTTCTTT. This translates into CSVYHPTGGSNTEAFF.

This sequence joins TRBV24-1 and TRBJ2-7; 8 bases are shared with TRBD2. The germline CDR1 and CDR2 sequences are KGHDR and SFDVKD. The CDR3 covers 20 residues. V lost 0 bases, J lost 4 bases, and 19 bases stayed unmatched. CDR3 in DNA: TGTGCCACCAGTGATTTGAGGAAGGGCAGGGGCACGGGAGGGGGATACGAGCAGTACTTC. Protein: CATSDLRKGRGTGGGYEQYF.

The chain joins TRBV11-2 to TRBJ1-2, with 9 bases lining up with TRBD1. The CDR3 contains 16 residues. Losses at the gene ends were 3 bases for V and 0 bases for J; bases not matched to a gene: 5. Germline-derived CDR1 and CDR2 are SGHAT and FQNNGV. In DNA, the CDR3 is TGTGCCAGCAGCTTGGGACAGGGATATGCTAACTATGGCTACACCTTC. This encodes CASSLGQGYANYGYTF. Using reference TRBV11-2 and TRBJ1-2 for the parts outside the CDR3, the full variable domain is EAGVAQSPRYKIIEKRQSVAFWCNPISGHATLYWYQQILGQGPKLLIQFQNNGVVDDSQLPKDRFSAERLKGVDSTLKIQPAKLEDSAVYLCASSLGQGYANYGYTFGSGTRLTVV.

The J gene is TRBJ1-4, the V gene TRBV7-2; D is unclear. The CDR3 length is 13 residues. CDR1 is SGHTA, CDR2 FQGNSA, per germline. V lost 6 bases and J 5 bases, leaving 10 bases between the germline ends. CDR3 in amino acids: CASRRQRNEKLFF. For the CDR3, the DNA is TGTGCCAGCAGAAGGCAGAGGAATGAAAAACTGTTTTTT.

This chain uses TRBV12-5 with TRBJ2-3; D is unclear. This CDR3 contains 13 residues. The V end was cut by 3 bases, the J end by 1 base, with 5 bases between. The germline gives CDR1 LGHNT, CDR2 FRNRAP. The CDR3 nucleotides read TGTGCTAGTGGTTTTGGAGGCACAGATACGCAGTATTTT. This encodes CASGFGGTDTQYF.

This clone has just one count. CDR3 protein: CASSRGGNYGYTF. The CDR3 coding sequence is TGTGCCAGCAGCCGCGGTGGGAACTATGGCTACACCTTC. The chain couples TRBV3-1 (or the pseudogene TRBV3-2) to TRBJ1-2; D is uncertain. V dropped 4 bases and J dropped 2 bases, with 8 bases sitting between them. Germline lookup yields CDR1 LGHDT and CDR2 YNNKEL (reference sequence). There are 13 residues in the CDR3.

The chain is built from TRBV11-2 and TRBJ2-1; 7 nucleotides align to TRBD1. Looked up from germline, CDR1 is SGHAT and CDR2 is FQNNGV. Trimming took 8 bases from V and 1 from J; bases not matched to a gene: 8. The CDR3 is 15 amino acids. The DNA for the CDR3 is TGTGCCAGCCATAGGGGCAGGGGGTCCTACAATGAGCAGTTCTTC. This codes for CASHRGRGSYNEQFF. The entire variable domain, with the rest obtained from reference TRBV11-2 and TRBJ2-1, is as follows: EAGVAQSPRYKIIEKRQSVAFWCNPISGHATLYWYQQILGQGPKLLIQFQNNGVVDDSQLPKDRFSAERLKGVDSTLKIQPAKLEDSAVYLCASHRGRGSYNEQFFGPGTRLTVL.

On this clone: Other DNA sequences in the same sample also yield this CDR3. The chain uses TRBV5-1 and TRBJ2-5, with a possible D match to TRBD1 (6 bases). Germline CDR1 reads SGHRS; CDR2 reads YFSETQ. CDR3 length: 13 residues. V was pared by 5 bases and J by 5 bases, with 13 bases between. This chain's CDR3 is CASSLGGWETQYF. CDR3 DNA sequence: TGCGCCAGCAGTCTAGGGGGTTGGGAGACCCAGTACTTC.

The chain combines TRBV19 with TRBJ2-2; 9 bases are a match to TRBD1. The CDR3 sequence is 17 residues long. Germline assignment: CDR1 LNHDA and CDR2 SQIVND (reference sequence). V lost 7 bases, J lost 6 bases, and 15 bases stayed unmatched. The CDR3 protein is CASKTPLTGGDAGELFF. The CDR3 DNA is TGTGCCAGTAAGACCCCCCTTACAGGGGGCGACGCCGGGGAGCTGTTTTTT. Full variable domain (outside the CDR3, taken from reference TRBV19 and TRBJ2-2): DGGITQSPKYLFRKEGQNVTLSCEQNLNHDAMYWYRQDPGQGLRLIYYSQIVNDFQKGDIAEGYSVSREKKESFPLTVTSAQKNPTAFYLCASKTPLTGGDAGELFFGEGSRLTVL.

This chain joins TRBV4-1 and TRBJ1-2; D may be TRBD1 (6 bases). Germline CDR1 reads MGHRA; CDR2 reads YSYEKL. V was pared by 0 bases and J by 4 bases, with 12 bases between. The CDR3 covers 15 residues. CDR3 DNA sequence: TGCGCCAGCAGCCAAGAAACAGGGCTATTCTATGGCTACACCTTC. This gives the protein CASSQETGLFYGYTF.

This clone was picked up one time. CDR3 in amino acids: CASSRDRGYNEQFF. CDR3 nucleotide sequence: TGTGCCAGCTCTCGGGACAGGGGGTACAATGAGCAGTTCTTC. This chain links TRBV27 with TRBJ2-1; 11 bases are a match to TRBD1. The ends lost 8 bases at V and 4 bases at J; junction bases unmatched: 4. CDR1 and CDR2 from the germline V gene are MNHEY and SMNVEV (reference sequence). The CDR3 loop spans 14 amino acids.

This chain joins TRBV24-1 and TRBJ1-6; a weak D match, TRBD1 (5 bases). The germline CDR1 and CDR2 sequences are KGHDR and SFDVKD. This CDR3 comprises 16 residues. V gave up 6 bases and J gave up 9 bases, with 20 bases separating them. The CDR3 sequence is CATSLGARGSSSPLHF. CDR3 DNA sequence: TGTGCCACCAGTCTAGGGGCGAGAGGTTCGAGTTCACCCCTCCACTTT.

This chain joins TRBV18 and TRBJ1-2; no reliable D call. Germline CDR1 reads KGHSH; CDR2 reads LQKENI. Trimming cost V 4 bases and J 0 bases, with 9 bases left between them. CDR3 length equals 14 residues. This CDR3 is CASSQTVANYGYTF. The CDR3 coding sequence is TGTGCCAGCTCACAAACAGTAGCTAACTATGGCTACACCTTC.

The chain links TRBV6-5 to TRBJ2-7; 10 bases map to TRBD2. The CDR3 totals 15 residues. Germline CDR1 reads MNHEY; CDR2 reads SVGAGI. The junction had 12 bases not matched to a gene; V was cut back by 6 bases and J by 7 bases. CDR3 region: CASSRQAGGPEEQYF. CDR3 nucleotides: TGTGCCAGCAGCCGTCAAGCGGGGGGGCCGGAAGAGCAGTACTTC.

The CDR3: CASSPSPADTQYF. CDR3 coding DNA: TGTGCCAGCAGCCCCTCGCCGGCAGATACGCAGTATTTT. The V gene is TRBV5-8, the J gene TRBJ2-3; no firm D call. In germline, CDR1 is SGHTS, CDR2 YDEGEE. CDR3 size: 13 residues. V lost 4 bases, J lost 4 bases, and 10 bases lay in between.